These T cell receptor beta chains were read from a single sample in a study of T cell responses to AZD1222 COVID-19 vaccine. Assay: immunoSEQ multiplex PCR; the TCRdb copy retains only in-frame clones and omits some. The sample holds some 130,000 clones; approximately 85% are singletons and the top ten take 15% to 20%. The sequencing used peripheral blood, collected on day 0 of MenACWY control vaccination. These receptors were obtained from an adult in good health. Both conserved end residues are part of each CDR3. A D gene is named only where the DNA matches it firmly. Clone size is given for some rows only: seen once, a few or many times, or a class if the clone is expanded.

V	size	J	D	DNA	CDR3
TRBV7-2	-	TRBJ2-3	-	TGTGCCAGCAGCTTAGATGCTAGTCCCCGCACAGATACGCAGTATTTT	CASSLDASPRTDTQYF
TRBV7-9	-	TRBJ1-4	-	TGTGCCAGCAGCCCTTACCTACAGGGACGGGAGGAAAAACTGTTTTTT	CASSPYLQGREEKLFF
TRBV30	-	TRBJ2-6	TRBD1	TGTGCCTGGAGCGAGGGGGCTGCGCTCTCTGGGGCCAACGTCCTGACTTTC	CAWSEGAALSGANVLTF
TRBV11-3	once	TRBJ2-3	TRBD2	TGTGCCAGCAGCCAGGTGGGGCTAGCGGGGCCAATCACAGATACGCAGTATTTT	CASSQVGLAGPITDTQYF
TRBV9	once	TRBJ2-3	-	TGTGCCAGCAGCGTCGGTGGTGCTAGCACAGATACGCAGTATTTT	CASSVGGASTDTQYF
TRBV7-3	-	TRBJ2-3	-	TGTGCCAGCAGCTCTGTAGGAGCGGGCACAGATACGCAGTATTTT	CASSSVGAGTDTQYF
TRBV10-3	-	TRBJ2-1	TRBD2	TGTGCCATCAGTGAGAGACTAGCGGGGAACAATGAGCAGTTCTTC	CAISERLAGNNEQFF
TRBV24-1	-	TRBJ2-1	TRBD2	TGTGCCACCGGGCGGGCTAGCGGCTACAATGAGCAGTTCTTC	CATGRASGYNEQFF
TRBV24-1	-	TRBJ1-2	TRBD1	TGTGCCACCAGTGATGCGGGACAGGGCAGCGGCTACACCTTC	CATSDAGQGSGYTF
TRBV2	-	TRBJ1-6	-	TGTGCCAGCAGTGACTCGCACAGTAATAATTCACCCCTCCACTTT	CASSDSHSNNSPLHF
TRBV28	-	TRBJ2-3	-	TGTGCCAGCAGTTTTTGGAGCATCACAGATACGCAGTATTTT	CASSFWSITDTQYF
TRBV6-5	-	TRBJ1-4	-	TGTGCCAGCAGTTACGATCCCGCAAGGATTGAAAAACTGTTTTTT	CASSYDPARIEKLFF
TRBV11-2	-	TRBJ2-7	-	TGTGCCAGCAGCTTAGTGGGCCTAGAAGGCCGCGAGCAGTACTTC	CASSLVGLEGREQYF
TRBV29-1	-	TRBJ1-1	TRBD1	TGCAGCGTGGGGTGGGGGACAGGGCTTCTGAACACTGAAGCTTTCTTT	CSVGWGTGLLNTEAFF
TRBV9	-	TRBJ2-7	-	TGTGCCAGCAGCGTAGGGGGAGACTACGAGCAGTACTTC	CASSVGGDYEQYF
TRBV6-6	-	TRBJ2-2	TRBD1	TGTGCCAGCAGTCGAGTCAGGGGGAAGGTTACCGGGGAGCTGTTTTTT	CASSRVRGKVTGELFF
TRBV5-5	-	TRBJ1-3	-	TGTGCCAGCAGCTTCTCCGTCTTAAACACCATATATTTT	CASSFSVLNTIYF
TRBV30	few	TRBJ1-6	TRBD1	TGTGCCTGGACCCGGGACAGGGTTGAGTCACCCCTCCACTTT	CAWTRDRVESPLHF
TRBV18	-	TRBJ1-6	TRBD1	TGTGCCAGCTCAGAGGACAGGGTGCGAACACCCCTCCACTTT	CASSEDRVRTPLHF
TRBV14	-	TRBJ2-1	-	TGTGCCAGCAGCCAAGATAGGGCACCCTACAATGAGCAGTTCTTC	CASSQDRAPYNEQFF
TRBV1	-	TRBJ2-1	-	TGCACCCGCCCCTTTGAGTGCTCCTACAATGAGCAGTTCTTC	CTRPFECSYNEQFF
TRBV10-3	-	TRBJ1-2	-	TGTGCCATCAGTGAGTCGGAGGGCCTCCCCCGCTATGGCTACACCTTC	CAISESEGLPRYGYTF
TRBV7-9	few	TRBJ1-5	-	TGTGCCAGCGCTCCGGGGGGAGACCAGCCCCAGCATTTT	CASAPGGDQPQHF
TRBV6-1	-	TRBJ1-1	-	TGTGCCAGCAGTGAAGGGATAGGGGGTATCACTGAAGCTTTCTTT	CASSEGIGGITEAFF
TRBV6-5	few	TRBJ1-5	-	TGTGCCTGTTCAGGGCAAAGCAATCAGCCCCAGCATTTT	CACSGQSNQPQHF
TRBV28	few	TRBJ1-5	-	TGTGCCAGCATCGGGGTCCAAGGGACCCTCTCCGATCAGCCCCAGCATTTT	CASIGVQGTLSDQPQHF
TRBV28	-	TRBJ2-1	-	TGTGCCACGTCTCATGGTGGCAAAATGAGGAGCGAGCAGTTCTTC	CATSHGGKMRSEQFF
TRBV28	few	TRBJ2-2	-	TGTGCCAGCAGTTTATTTCTTTCCTCTCTCGGAGGGGCGGGGACCGGGGAGCTGTTTTTT	CASSLFLSSLGGAGTGELFF
TRBV13	-	TRBJ2-7	TRBD1	TGTGCCAGCAGCTTACCCCAGGGCAGGGGGCTGAAGCAGTACTTC	CASSLPQGRGLKQYF
TRBV29-1	-	TRBJ1-1	-	TGCAGCGTAGAACCTCGGGGACACACTGAAGCTTTCTTT	CSVEPRGHTEAFF
TRBV28	-	TRBJ2-7	TRBD2	TGTGCCAGTGAAGGAACGGGACTAGCGGAAACTTTATACGAGCAGTACTTC	CASEGTGLAETLYEQYF
TRBV9	-	TRBJ2-2	TRBD2	TGTGCCAGCAGCCCATTTCCGGGAGGAGATATCGGGGAGCTGTTTTTT	CASSPFPGGDIGELFF
TRBV5-1	-	TRBJ2-2	TRBD1	TGCGCCAGCAGCTTGGGGTTGGGGGACAGTGACACCGGGGAGCTGTTTTTT	CASSLGLGDSDTGELFF
TRBV7-6	-	TRBJ2-7	TRBD2	TGTGCCAGCAGCCACCACCCTAGCGGGAGCTACGAGCAGTACTTC	CASSHHPSGSYEQYF
TRBV9	-	TRBJ2-1	-	TGTGCCAGCAGCGTAGGCACAGCTTTCATGTACAATGAGCAGTTCTTC	CASSVGTAFMYNEQFF
TRBV19	-	TRBJ1-1	-	TGTGCCAGTAGTATTCTGGGGCTCACTGAAGCTTTCTTT	CASSILGLTEAFF
TRBV7-3	-	TRBJ2-3	-	TGTGCCAGCAGCTTAACTGCAGGCACAGATACGCAGTATTTT	CASSLTAGTDTQYF
TRBV6-4	-	TRBJ2-1	TRBD2	TGTGCCAGCAGCCAGACTAGCGCGCCTCGGGATGAGCAGTTCTTC	CASSQTSAPRDEQFF
TRBV6-4	once	TRBJ1-5	TRBD1	TGTGCCAGCAGTGGACAGGGGGGAGAGCCCCAGCATTTT	CASSGQGGEPQHF
TRBV7-2	-	TRBJ1-2	-	TGTGCCAGCTTCTTCACCCGGGGCTATGGCTACACCTTC	CASFFTRGYGYTF
TRBV7-3	-	TRBJ1-2	-	TGTGCCAGCAGCTTAAGCGCGGCGGGGCCCGACTACACCTTC	CASSLSAAGPDYTF
TRBV9	once	TRBJ2-7	-	TGTGCCAGCAGCGTAGCGGCTAGCCAAATCTACGAGCAGTACTTC	CASSVAASQIYEQYF
TRBV3-1/TRBV3-2	-	TRBJ2-5	-	TGTGCCAGCAACTTGGCCATGGGTGAGACCCAGTACTTC	CASNLAMGETQYF
TRBV5-4	once	TRBJ2-3	-	TGTGCCAGCAGCTGGGGCGGCTTCCGGCGGGGAGATACGCAGTATTTT	CASSWGGFRRGDTQYF
TRBV19	-	TRBJ2-7	-	TGTGCCAGTAGCCGTACAGGGAATCTGGGCGAGCAGTACTTC	CASSRTGNLGEQYF
TRBV5-1	once	TRBJ2-7	-	TGCGCCAGCAGCTTGGCGCAGGGCCCCTACGAGCAGTACTTC	CASSLAQGPYEQYF
TRBV5-1	-	TRBJ2-1	TRBD1	TGCGCCAGCAGCCCAGGACAGGGGTTCGATGAGCAGTTCTTC	CASSPGQGFDEQFF
TRBV5-1	few	TRBJ2-2	TRBD1	TGCGCCAGCAGCACCGACCGGGACAGGGGGCCGTCCGGGGAGCTGTTTTTT	CASSTDRDRGPSGELFF
TRBV7-2	-	TRBJ1-4	-	TGTGCCAGCAGCCCCCAGACATGGGAAAAACTGTTTTTT	CASSPQTWEKLFF
TRBV10-1	-	TRBJ1-4	TRBD1	TGCGCCAGGACAGGGGAGGGTGAAAAACTGTTTTTT	CARTGEGEKLFF
TRBV19	-	TRBJ1-1	-	TGTGCCAGTAGTATCGGACAGCTGAACACTGAAGCTTTCTTT	CASSIGQLNTEAFF
TRBV5-1	-	TRBJ2-5	-	TGCGCCAGCAGCTTAGCGGAAGAGACCCAGTACTTC	CASSLAEETQYF
TRBV2	-	TRBJ2-3	-	TGTGCCAGCAGCGACCCCAAAACAAGTTCCCTCACAGATACGCAGTATTTT	CASSDPKTSSLTDTQYF
TRBV29-1	-	TRBJ2-7	-	TGCAGCGTTGCCGACGGTGCAGGGGCCTACGAGCAGTACTTC	CSVADGAGAYEQYF
TRBV9	few	TRBJ1-4	-	TGTGCCAGCAGCCATCCCAGGGACGGCGGCTCGGCGGTTAATGAAAAACTGTTTTTT	CASSHPRDGGSAVNEKLFF
TRBV7-9	-	TRBJ1-3	TRBD1	TGTGCCAGCAGCCACTACCGACAGGGAACAGTAGGGGCTGGAAACACCATATATTTT	CASSHYRQGTVGAGNTIYF
TRBV28	once	TRBJ2-3	-	TGTGCCACCCAAACCAACAGAAACACAGATACGCAGTATTTT	CATQTNRNTDTQYF
TRBV12-5	once	TRBJ1-5	-	TGTGCTAGTGGTTTGGTAAAGGTGACAACATATAGCAATCAGCCCCAGCATTTT	CASGLVKVTTYSNQPQHF
TRBV19	-	TRBJ1-1	-	TGTGCCAGTACGGAGGGCCGCGTGGAAGCTTTCTTT	CASTEGRVEAFF